This T cell receptor (beta chain) was documented in a study of blood T cell repertoires in COVID-19. The CDR3 loop spans 15 amino acids. Per the germline V gene, CDR1 is SGHRS and CDR2 is YFSETQ. V shed 1 base and J shed 1 base, with 9 bases lying between them. Study processing details: How many nucleated cells were present was estimated from reference gene primer amplification. Data came from immunoSEQ multiplex PCR; TCRdb stores just in-frame clones and leaves some out. V, J and clone size derive from that table, while D and trimming were established from the DNA sequence. The sample has about 50,000 clones; around nine tenths are singletons.

The sequenced sample was peripheral blood. The rearrangement links TRBV5-1 to TRBJ1-5, with a tentative D call TRBD1 (6 bases). This sequence originates from a man aged 50 or older with active COVID-19. Written as DNA, the CDR3 is TGCGCCAGCAGCTTGACAGGGATGAGCAATCAGCCCCAGCATTTT. It encodes CASSLTGMSNQPQHF.